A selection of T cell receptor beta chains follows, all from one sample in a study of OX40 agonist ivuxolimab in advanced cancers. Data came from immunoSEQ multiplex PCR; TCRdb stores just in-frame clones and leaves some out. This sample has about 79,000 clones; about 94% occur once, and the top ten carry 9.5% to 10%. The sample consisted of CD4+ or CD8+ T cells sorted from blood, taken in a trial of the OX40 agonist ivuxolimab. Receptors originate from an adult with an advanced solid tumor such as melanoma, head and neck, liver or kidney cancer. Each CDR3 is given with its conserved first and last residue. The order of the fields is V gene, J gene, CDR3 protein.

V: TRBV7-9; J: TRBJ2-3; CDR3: CASSTLAGAPDTQYF
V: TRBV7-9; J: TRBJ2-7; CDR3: CASSPPGGVAGAYEQYF
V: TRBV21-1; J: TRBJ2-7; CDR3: CASSNPSERGQAQYF
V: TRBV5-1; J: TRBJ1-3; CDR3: CASRSLEGRSGNTIYF
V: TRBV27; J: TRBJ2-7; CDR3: CASSWAGGAYEQYF
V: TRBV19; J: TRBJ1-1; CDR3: CASSTTTRDRGLLNTEAFF
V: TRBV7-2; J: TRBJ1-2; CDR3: CASSLGSGPRVGYGYTF
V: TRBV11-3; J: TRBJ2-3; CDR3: CASSLSGFSTDTQYF
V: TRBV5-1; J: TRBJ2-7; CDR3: CASTSGERYEQYF
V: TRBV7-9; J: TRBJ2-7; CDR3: CASSSLAVEQYF
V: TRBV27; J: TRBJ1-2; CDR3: CASSFGQGDGYTF
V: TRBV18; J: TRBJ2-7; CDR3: CASSPEAGLAPYEQYF
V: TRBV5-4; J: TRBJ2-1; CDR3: CASSPGTSPYNEQFF
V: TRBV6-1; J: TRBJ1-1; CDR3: CASSDPGGRLNTEAFF
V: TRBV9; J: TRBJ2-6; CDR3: CASSVARSGANVLTF
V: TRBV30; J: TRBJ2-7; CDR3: CAWSGDRDEQYF
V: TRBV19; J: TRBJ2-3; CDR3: CASSIFNTDTQYF
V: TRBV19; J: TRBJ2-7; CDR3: CASTPGSPAGEQYF
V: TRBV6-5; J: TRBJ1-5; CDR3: CASSFGQANQPQHF
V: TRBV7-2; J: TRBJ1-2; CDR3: CASSLEVQGYGYTF
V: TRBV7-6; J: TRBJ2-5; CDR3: CASSLSGGAETQYF
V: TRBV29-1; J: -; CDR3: CSVVTDSSFYEQYF
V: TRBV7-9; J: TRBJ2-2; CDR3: CASSFPTGANTGELFF
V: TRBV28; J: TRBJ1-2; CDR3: CASSPAAGGTTF
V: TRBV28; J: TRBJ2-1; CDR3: CASSAGSYNEQFF
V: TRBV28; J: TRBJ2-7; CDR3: CASSSLTRTYEQYF
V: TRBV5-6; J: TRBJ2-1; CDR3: CASSSTGREEQFF
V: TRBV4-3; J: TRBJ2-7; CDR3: CASSSSRPGGYEQYF
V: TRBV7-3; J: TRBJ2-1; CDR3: CASSSLAGSSYNEQFF
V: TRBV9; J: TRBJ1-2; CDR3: CASSVGHNYGYTF
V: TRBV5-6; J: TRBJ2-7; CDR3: CASSLGLNEQYF